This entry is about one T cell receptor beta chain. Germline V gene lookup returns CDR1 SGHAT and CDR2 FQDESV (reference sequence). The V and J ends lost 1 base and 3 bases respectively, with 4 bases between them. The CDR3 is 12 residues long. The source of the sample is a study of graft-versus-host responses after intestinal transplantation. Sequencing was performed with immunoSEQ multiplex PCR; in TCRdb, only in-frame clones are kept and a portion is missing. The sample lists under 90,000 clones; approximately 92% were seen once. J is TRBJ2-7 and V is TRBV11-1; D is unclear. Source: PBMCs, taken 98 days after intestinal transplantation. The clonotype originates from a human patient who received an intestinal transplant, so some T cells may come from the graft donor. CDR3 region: CASSLVLYEQYF. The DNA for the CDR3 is TGTGCCAGCAGCTTAGTCCTCTACGAGCAGTACTTC.